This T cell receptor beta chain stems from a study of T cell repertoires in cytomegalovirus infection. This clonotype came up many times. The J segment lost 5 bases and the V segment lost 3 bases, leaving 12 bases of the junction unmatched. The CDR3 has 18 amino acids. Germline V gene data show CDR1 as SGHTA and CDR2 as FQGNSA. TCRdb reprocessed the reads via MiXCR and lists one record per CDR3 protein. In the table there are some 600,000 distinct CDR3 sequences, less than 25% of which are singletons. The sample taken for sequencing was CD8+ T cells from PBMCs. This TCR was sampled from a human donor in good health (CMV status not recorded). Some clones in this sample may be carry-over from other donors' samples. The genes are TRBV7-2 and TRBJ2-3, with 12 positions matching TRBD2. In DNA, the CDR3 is TGTGCCAGCAGCTTTCGGACTAGCGGGGTCTCTGGGTTAGATACGCAGTATTTT. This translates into CASSFRTSGVSGLDTQYF.